A selection of T cell receptor beta chains follows, all from one sample in a study of response to subunit inactivated influenza vaccine. TCRdb passed the RT-PCR reads through MiXCR, listing each CDR3 protein once. The sample contains a few hundred thousand distinct CDR3 sequences, 12% to 15% of which appear only once. Here the sequenced sample was PBMCs from blood, taken 11 to 12 days after vaccination. The receptors shown here come from a man in his forties or fifties who received an inactivated influenza vaccine. The CDR3 runs from the conserved cysteine through the conserved F or W. A D gene is named only where the DNA matches it firmly. A clone size is listed for some rows: how often the clone was seen (once, few, many), or a class if it is expanded.

D gene	V gene	J gene	clone size	CDR3 protein	CDR3 DNA
TRBD1	TRBV5-8	TRBJ2-7	few	CASSWDRYYEQYF	TGTGCCAGCAGCTGGGACAGATACTACGAGCAGTACTTC
NA	TRBV5-5	TRBJ1-1	few	CASSFLVGTEAFF	TGTGCCAGCAGCTTTCTAGTGGGGACTGAAGCTTTCTTT
NA	TRBV7-2	TRBJ2-2	many	CASSLEVGELFF	TGTGCCAGCAGTTTAGAGGTCGGGGAGCTGTTTTTT
NA	TRBV12-3/TRBV12-4	TRBJ2-1	NA	CASSLVQGYYNEQFF	TGTGCCAGCAGTTTGGTTCAGGGATACTACAATGAGCAGTTCTTC
NA	TRBV7-9	TRBJ2-5	NA	CASSSPLEPGETQYF	TGTGCCAGCAGCTCGCCACTAGAGCCAGGGGAGACCCAGTACTTC
NA	TRBV4-2	TRBJ2-7	NA	CASSQEMRAEQYF	TGTGCCAGCAGCCAGGAAATGAGGGCCGAGCAGTACTTC
NA	TRBV11-2	TRBJ1-3	many	CASSLTPNTIYF	TGTGCCAGCAGCCTCACCCCGAACACCATATATTTT
TRBD1	TRBV5-1	TRBJ2-5	few	CASSLGQGHAETQYF	TGCGCCAGCAGCCTTGGACAGGGGCACGCGGAGACCCAGTACTTC
TRBD1	TRBV20-1	TRBJ1-1	few	CSAIETGGNTEAFF	TGCAGTGCTATAGAGACAGGGGGCAACACTGAAGCTTTCTTT
NA	TRBV9	TRBJ1-3	few	CASSPTQGSGNTIYF	TGTGCCAGCAGCCCAACCCAAGGGTCTGGAAACACCATATATTTT
NA	TRBV6-2/TRBV6-3	TRBJ2-1	few	CASSPWRDVYNEQFF	TGTGCCAGCAGCCCATGGCGGGATGTCTACAATGAGCAGTTCTTC
TRBD2	TRBV6-2/TRBV6-3	TRBJ2-2	few	CATGPISGRYTGELFF	TGTGCCACCGGACCCATTAGCGGGAGGTACACCGGGGAGCTGTTTTTT
NA	TRBV5-1	TRBJ2-7	few	CASSLVEGATPYEQYF	TGCGCCAGCAGCTTGGTCGAGGGTGCGACCCCCTACGAGCAGTACTTC
NA	TRBV7-2	TRBJ1-5	NA	CASSVTGTEFNQPQHF	TGTGCCAGCAGCGTAACCGGGACGGAGTTTAATCAGCCCCAGCATTTT
NA	TRBV5-1	TRBJ2-1	many	CASSARTQSEQFF	TGCGCCAGCAGCGCACGGACTCAATCAGAGCAGTTCTTC
NA	TRBV12-3/TRBV12-4	TRBJ2-3	few	CASSLVTAGADTQYF	TGTGCCAGCAGTTTAGTGACGGCAGGGGCAGATACGCAGTATTTT
TRBD1	TRBV12-3/TRBV12-4	TRBJ2-3	few	CASSHVGGHGTDTQYF	TGTGCCAGCAGTCATGTAGGGGGCCATGGCACAGATACGCAGTATTTT
NA	TRBV5-4	TRBJ1-2	NA	CASSLARGVDYGYTF	TGTGCCAGCAGCTTGGCACGGGGTGTCGACTATGGCTACACCTTC
NA	TRBV12-3/TRBV12-4	TRBJ1-4	few	CASSLMANLNEKLFF	TGTGCCAGCAGTTTAATGGCTAACCTTAATGAAAAACTGTTTTTT
TRBD1	TRBV6-4	TRBJ2-7	NA	CASSEEGQGGSYEQYF	TGTGCCAGCAGTGAGGAGGGACAGGGGGGATCCTACGAGCAGTACTTC
TRBD1	TRBV28	TRBJ2-2	NA	CASTSGGQGSTGELFF	TGTGCCAGCACGTCAGGGGGACAGGGGTCCACCGGGGAGCTGTTTTTT